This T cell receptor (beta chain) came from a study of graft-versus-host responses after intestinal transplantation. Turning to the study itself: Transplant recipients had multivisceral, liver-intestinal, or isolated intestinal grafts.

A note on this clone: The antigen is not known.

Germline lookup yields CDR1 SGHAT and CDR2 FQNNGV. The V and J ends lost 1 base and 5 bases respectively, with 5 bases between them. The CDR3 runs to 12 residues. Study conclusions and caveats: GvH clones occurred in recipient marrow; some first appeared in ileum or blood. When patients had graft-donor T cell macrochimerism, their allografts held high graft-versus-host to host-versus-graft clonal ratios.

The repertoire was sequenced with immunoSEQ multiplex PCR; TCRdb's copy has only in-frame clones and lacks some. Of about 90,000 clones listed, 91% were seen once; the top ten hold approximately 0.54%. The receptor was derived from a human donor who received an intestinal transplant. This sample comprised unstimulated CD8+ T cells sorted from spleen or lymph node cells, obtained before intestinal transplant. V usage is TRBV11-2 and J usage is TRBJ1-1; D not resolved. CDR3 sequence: CASSLGRTEAFF. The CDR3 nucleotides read TGTGCCAGCAGCTTAGGTCGTACTGAAGCTTTCTTT.